What follows are 27 T cell receptor beta chains derived from one specimen sequenced in a study of blood T cell repertoires in COVID-19. Sequenced by immunoSEQ multiplex PCR; TCRdb stores in-frame clones only, minus some. The sample consists of just over 95,000 clones, about 87% of them appearing once. Sequenced input: peripheral blood. Every receptor here comes from a human donor in a cohort sampled during active COVID-19.

V gene TRBV4-1 combines with J gene TRBJ2-2; D remains unclear. This CDR3 comprises 15 residues. The germline V and J ends were trimmed by 0 bases and 1 base, with 6 bases remaining between them. CDR1 MGHRA and CDR2 YSYEKL come from the germline V gene. The CDR3: CASSQELLNTGELFF. The CDR3 DNA reads as TGCGCCAGCAGCCAAGAATTATTGAACACCGGGGAGCTGTTTTTT.

This chain links TRBV29-1 with TRBJ1-6; 7 bases match TRBD1. V lost 6 bases and J lost 7; bases outside the gene matches: 6. The CDR3 totals 13 residues. Germline V gene data show CDR1 as SQVTM and CDR2 as ANQGSEA. The CDR3 DNA is TGCAGCGTGATGACAGGGCCGAATTCACCCCTCCACTTT. It encodes CSVMTGPNSPLHF.

The chain carries TRBV19 and TRBJ2-5; tentative D call: TRBD1 (5 bases). CDR3 length: 15 residues. Looked up from germline, CDR1 is LNHDA and CDR2 is SQIVND (reference sequence). V was cut by 7 bases and J by 5 bases, with 20 bases left in between. CDR3 coding DNA: TGTGCCAGTACCCCTGGGGCAAAGCCCAGGGAGACCCAGTACTTC. Amino acid sequence: CASTPGAKPRETQYF.

This clone has a single count. The rearrangement joins TRBV7-3 to TRBJ2-1; possibly TRBD2 for D (5 bases). In germline, CDR1 is SGHTA, CDR2 FQGTGA. The V end was cut by 4 bases, the J end by 10 bases, with 14 bases between. This CDR3 is 13 amino acids long. Written as DNA, the CDR3 is TGTGCCAGCAGCTCGGGGTCTCTAGGGGAGCAGTTCTTC. Encoded protein: CASSSGSLGEQFF.

J is TRBJ2-6 and V is TRBV2; the D is unclear. Germline V lookup: CDR1 SNHLY, CDR2 FYNNEI. Trimming took off 8 bases at V and 3 bases at J, with 20 bases between the two ends. The CDR3 runs 17 residues. CDR3 amino acids: CASRARSISYGANVLTF. The CDR3 DNA reads as TGTGCCAGCCGCGCCAGGTCCATAAGTTATGGGGCCAACGTCCTGACTTTC.

The chain employs TRBV27 and TRBJ1-4; no firm D call. Trimming removed 0 bases from V and 5 bases from J, with 10 bases in between. The CDR3 extends over 15 amino acids. Germline-derived CDR1 and CDR2 are MNHEY and SMNVEV (reference sequence). DNA of the CDR3: TGTGCCAGCAGTTTATCTCGAGGCGAGAATGAAAAACTGTTTTTT. It encodes CASSLSRGENEKLFF.

The rearrangement uses TRBV19 and TRBJ2-1; 10 bases are shared with TRBD2. The J segment lost 7 bases and the V segment lost 3 bases, leaving 9 bases of the junction unmatched. This CDR3 is 16 amino acids long. The germline CDR1 and CDR2 sequences are LNHDA and SQIVND (reference sequence). CDR3 loop: CASSILGLAVSNEQFF. CDR3 bases: TGTGCCAGTAGTATCCTTGGACTAGCGGTTTCAAATGAGCAGTTCTTC.

V and J are TRBV5-1 and TRBJ2-1; TRBD1 might be the D (5 bases). Trimming pared 4 bases from V and 15 bases from J, leaving 23 bases between. The germline gives CDR1 SGHRS, CDR2 YFSETQ. This CDR3 region has 14 residues. The CDR3 spells CASSDLITGDFPFF. CDR3 nucleotides: TGCGCCAGCAGCGATTTGATCACAGGCGACTTTCCGTTCTTC.

The chain is built from TRBV19 and TRBJ1-2; possible D gene TRBD1, 5 bases. With 7 bases removed from V and 9 bases from J, the gap between germline ends came to 21 bases. CDR3 length: 14 amino acids. Germline V gene sequence: CDR1 LNHDA, CDR2 SQIVND (reference sequence). The CDR3 spells CASTPPGVWNRYTF. CDR3 in DNA: TGTGCCAGTACCCCCCCGGGGGTTTGGAATCGCTACACCTTC.

This clone was counted a single time. This chain uses TRBV9 with TRBJ2-7; TRBD2 matches 8 bases. V shed 7 bases, J shed 5 bases, and the junction held 5 bases outside the gene matches. CDR3 size: 12 residues. CDR1 and CDR2 (germline): SGDLS, YYNGEE. The DNA of the CDR3 is TGTGCCAGCGGGCGGGGGGATGACGAGCAGTACTTC. Residues: CASGRGDDEQYF. The variable domain in full, with the rest retrieved from reference TRBV9 and TRBJ2-7, is DSGVTQTPKHLITATGQRVTLRCSPRSGDLSVYWYQQSLDQGLQFLIQYYNGEERAKGNILERFSAQQFPDLHSELNLSSLELGDSALYFCASGRGDDEQYFGPGTRLTVT.

This chain joins TRBV19 and TRBJ2-7, with 8 positions matching TRBD1. The germline V gene encodes CDR1 LNHDA and CDR2 SQIVND (reference sequence). The junction had 10 bases not matched to a gene; V was cut back by 9 bases and J by 3 bases. The length of the CDR3 is 14 residues. The chain's CDR3 is CASQPGTGIYEQYF. In DNA form, the CDR3 reads TGTGCCAGCCAGCCCGGGACAGGAATCTACGAGCAGTACTTC.

This chain joins TRBV5-1 and TRBJ2-1, with D possibly matching TRBD2 (5 bases). CDR3 length: 20 amino acids. The V gene's germline CDR1 is SGHRS and CDR2 YFSETQ. V was shortened by 4 bases and J by 4 bases, with 30 bases between the two germline ends. The CDR3 nucleotides are TGCGCCAGCAGCCTGGTCCCGGCTAGCTTAACCCAAATCCATTACAATGAGCAGTTCTTC. It specifies CASSLVPASLTQIHYNEQFF.

A few counts support this clone. The rearrangement joins TRBV5-1 to TRBJ2-6, with 7 bases matching TRBD1. The V and J ends lost 7 bases and 4 bases, in that order; junction bases with no gene match: 8. Germline CDR1 SGHRS, CDR2 YFSETQ. CDR3 length: 15 residues. The CDR3 sequence is CASRQEGAGANVLTF. The CDR3, as DNA: TGCGCCAGCCGCCAAGAGGGGGCGGGGGCCAACGTCCTGACTTTC.

The chain has TRBV27 and TRBJ1-1; possible D gene TRBD1, 6 bases. CDR1 is MNHEY, CDR2 SMNVEV, per germline (reference sequence). The CDR3 spans 17 residues. V gave up 7 bases and J gave up 1 base, with 22 bases separating them. The CDR3 nucleotides read TGTGCCAGCAAACAAAACCGAATGGGAGGGGGGAACACTGAAGCTTTCTTT. This encodes CASKQNRMGGGNTEAFF.

The CDR3 coding sequence is TGTGCCAGCTCGCGTACGGGGGACAGTAACCTCTATGGCTACACCTTC. It translates to CASSRTGDSNLYGYTF. The rearrangement uses TRBV18 and TRBJ1-2; 7 nucleotides line up with TRBD1. The CDR3 sequence is 16 residues long. The germline CDR1 and CDR2 sequences are KGHSH and LQKENI. J lost 4 bases, V lost 6 bases, and 14 bases had no gene match.

The V gene is TRBV7-9, the J gene TRBJ2-2; TRBD1 agrees at 8 bases. Germline V gene sequence: CDR1 SEHNR, CDR2 FQNEAQ (reference sequence). V trimming: 5 bases; J trimming: 5 bases; junction bases outside the gene matches: 7. The CDR3 has 15 residues. The CDR3 loop reads CASSPDRTGTGELFF. The CDR3 nucleotides are TGTGCCAGCAGCCCAGACAGGACAGGGACCGGGGAGCTGTTTTTT.

The chain is built from TRBV5-1 and TRBJ1-1; D might be TRBD1 (5 bases). Germline V lookup: CDR1 SGHRS, CDR2 YFSETQ. V shed 0 bases and J shed 1 base, with 10 bases lying between them. The CDR3 totals 15 residues. The CDR3 region has the DNA TGCGCCAGCAGCTTGGATAGGGGAGGGAACACTGAAGCTTTCTTT. Amino acid sequence: CASSLDRGGNTEAFF.

V and J are TRBV29-1 and TRBJ2-1, with 11 positions matching TRBD2. This CDR3 contains 16 residues. Germline CDR1 reads SQVTM; CDR2 reads ANQGSEA. Unmatched junction bases numbered 7, after V lost 6 bases and J lost 0 bases. CDR3 sequence (DNA): TGCAGCGTGGGGGGACTAGCGGCTAGCTCCTACAATGAGCAGTTCTTC. Translation gives CSVGGLAASSYNEQFF.

The chain has TRBV2 and TRBJ2-2; a possible D gene is TRBD1 (6 bases). The CDR3 extends over 16 amino acids. Germline V CDR1 and CDR2: SNHLY, FYNNEI. V lost 5 bases to trimming and J lost 3 bases, with 16 bases between them. CDR3 sequence: CASSPHRVPDTGELFF. CDR3 in DNA: TGTGCCAGCAGTCCACACAGGGTACCCGACACCGGGGAGCTGTTTTTT.

This chain uses TRBV5-1 with TRBJ2-1; 8 nucleotides agree with TRBD2. CDR3 length equals 15 residues. With 1 base clipped from V and 7 bases from J, the junction kept 7 bases outside the gene matches. Germline loops: CDR1 SGHRS, CDR2 YFSETQ. The CDR3, as DNA: TGCGCCAGCAGCTTGTCACTAGCGGCGTTAAATGAGCAGTTCTTC. Residues: CASSLSLAALNEQFF.

The sample holds one count of this clone. CDR3 region: CASSLSVGGNEQFF. DNA for the CDR3: TGCGCCAGCAGCTTGTCCGTGGGAGGCAATGAGCAGTTCTTC. The J gene is TRBJ2-1, the V gene TRBV5-1; possible D gene TRBD2, 6 bases. The CDR3 runs to 14 residues. The germline V gene encodes CDR1 SGHRS and CDR2 YFSETQ. V was trimmed by 1 base and J by 6 bases, leaving 11 bases between them. Complete variable domain (other parts from reference TRBV5-1 and TRBJ2-1): KAGVTQTPRYLIKTRGQQVTLSCSPISGHRSVSWYQQTPGQGLQFLFEYFSETQRNKGNFPGRFSGRQFSNSRSEMNVSTLELGDSALYLCASSLSVGGNEQFFGPGTRLTVL.

The V call is TRBV5-4, the J call TRBJ2-1; D may be TRBD2 (5 bases). Germline lookup yields CDR1 SGHNT and CDR2 YYREEE (reference sequence). CDR3 size: 14 residues. V dropped 0 bases and J dropped 8 bases, with 12 bases sitting between them. CDR3 DNA sequence: TGTGCCAGCAGCTTGGTCCTAGCCCAGGATGAGCAGTTCTTC. Translation: CASSLVLAQDEQFF.

V and J are TRBV5-4 and TRBJ2-2; D may be TRBD1 (5 bases). The germline V gene has CDR1 SGHNT and CDR2 YYREEE (reference sequence). Trimming removed 4 bases from V and 2 bases from J, with 15 bases in between. This CDR3 has 16 amino acids. CDR3 protein: CASSRRSRGNTGELFF. CDR3 in DNA: TGTGCCAGCAGCCGGCGGTCTAGGGGAAACACCGGGGAGCTGTTTTTT.

The V gene is TRBV4-2, the J gene TRBJ2-5; TRBD2 matches at 15 bases. This CDR3 has 20 amino acids. CDR1 LGHNA and CDR2 YNFKEQ come from the germline V gene. V dropped 0 bases and J dropped 1; count of bases not matched to a gene: 9. CDR3 nucleotides: TGTGCCAGCAGCCAAGATATAGGACTAGCGGGGGGGCCGTCCCAAGAGACCCAGTACTTC. This translates into CASSQDIGLAGGPSQETQYF.

This clone has just a few counts. The chain is built from TRBV6-5 and TRBJ1-2, with D possibly being TRBD1 (6 bases). Trimming shortened V by 0 bases and J by 4 bases, and 9 bases separated the two germline ends. Germline assignment: CDR1 MNHEY and CDR2 SVGAGI. CDR3 size: 14 residues. CDR3 sequence reads: CASSYSGQRYGYTF. CDR3 nucleotide sequence: TGTGCCAGCAGTTACTCGGGACAACGCTATGGCTACACCTTC.

The chain joins TRBV4-1 to TRBJ2-2, with D hard to call. V was clipped by 0 bases and J by 0 bases, with 5 bases between them. The CDR3 spans 15 residues. The V gene's germline CDR1 is MGHRA and CDR2 YSYEKL. This chain's CDR3 is CASSQDSANTGELFF. For the CDR3, the DNA is TGCGCCAGCAGCCAAGATAGTGCGAACACCGGGGAGCTGTTTTTT.

The chain combines TRBV5-4 with TRBJ1-4, with D perhaps TRBD1 (5 bases). CDR1 and CDR2 from the germline V gene are SGHNT and YYREEE (reference sequence). V dropped 0 bases and J dropped 7 bases, with 16 bases sitting between them. The CDR3 is 16 residues long. The CDR3 DNA is TGTGCCAGCAGCTTGGCCGGTCAGGGTTTGGGTGAAAAACTGTTTTTT. Amino acids: CASSLAGQGLGEKLFF.